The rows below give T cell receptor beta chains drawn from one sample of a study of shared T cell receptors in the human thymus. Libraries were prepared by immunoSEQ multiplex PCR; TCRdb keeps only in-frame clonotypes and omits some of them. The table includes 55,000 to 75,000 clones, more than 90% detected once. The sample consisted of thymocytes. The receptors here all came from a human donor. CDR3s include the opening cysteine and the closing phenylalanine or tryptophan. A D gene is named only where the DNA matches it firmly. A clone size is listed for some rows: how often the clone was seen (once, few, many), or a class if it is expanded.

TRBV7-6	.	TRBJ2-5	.	TGTGCCAGCAGCTTAGAGGAGAGGGGCCCAGAGATACAAGAGACCCAGTACTTC	CASSLEERGPEIQETQYF
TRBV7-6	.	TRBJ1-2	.	TGTGCCAGCAGCTTAGTACAGGGATTGGACTATGGCTACACCTTC	CASSLVQGLDYGYTF
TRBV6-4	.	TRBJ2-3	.	TGTGCCAGCAGTGACGGGGGACGCCCAGATACGCAGTATTTT	CASSDGGRPDTQYF
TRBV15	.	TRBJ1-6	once	TGTGCCACCAGCAGAGATTCCCAATCTTGGAACGGAGGAAGTAATTCACCCCTCCACTTT	CATSRDSQSWNGGSNSPLHF
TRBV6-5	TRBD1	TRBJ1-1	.	TGTGCCAGCAGCTCGAGGACAGGGCACACTGAAGCTTTCTTT	CASSSRTGHTEAFF
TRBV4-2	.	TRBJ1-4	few	TGTGCCAGCAGCCAAGAAGGAGGGGGAGTACCTAATGAAAAACTGTTTTTT	CASSQEGGGVPNEKLFF
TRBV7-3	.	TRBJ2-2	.	TGTGCCAGCAGCTCCCCGGGACTTTCGAACACCGGGGAGCTGTTTTTT	CASSSPGLSNTGELFF
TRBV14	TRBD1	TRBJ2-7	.	TGTGCCAGCAGCGATTTCAGGGGACAGGCACCCTACGAGCAGTACTTC	CASSDFRGQAPYEQYF
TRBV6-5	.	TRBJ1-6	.	TGTGCCAGCAGTTACTGGCCGTGCTATAATTCACCCCTCCACTTT	CASSYWPCYNSPLHF
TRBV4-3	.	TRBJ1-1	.	TGCGCCAGCAGCCAAGATTCGGGCCCCTACACTGAAGCTTTCTTT	CASSQDSGPYTEAFF
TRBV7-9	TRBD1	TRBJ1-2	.	TGTGCCAGCAGCTTAGCTGTAGGGGGCTACAACTATGGCTACACCTTC	CASSLAVGGYNYGYTF
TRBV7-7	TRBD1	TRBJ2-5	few	TGTGCCAGCAGCGGCCGACAGGGGGAAGGAGAGACCCAGTACTTC	CASSGRQGEGETQYF
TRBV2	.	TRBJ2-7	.	TGTGCCAGCAGTGAAGCGACGGACAGAGGGGGGCAGTACTTC	CASSEATDRGGQYF
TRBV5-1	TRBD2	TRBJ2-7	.	TGCGCCAGCGGCCTAGCGGGGGGCGGCCCCTACGAGCAGTACTTC	CASGLAGGGPYEQYF
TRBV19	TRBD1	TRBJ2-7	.	TGTGCCAGTAGTCCTCGACAGGGGTACTACGAGCAGTACTTC	CASSPRQGYYEQYF
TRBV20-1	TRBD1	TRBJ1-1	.	TGCAGTGCTAACAGGGGGGAAGCTTTCTTT	CSANRGEAFF
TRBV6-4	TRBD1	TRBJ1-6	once	TGTGCCAGCAGTGCTACAGGGGAATCACCCCTCCACTTT	CASSATGESPLHF
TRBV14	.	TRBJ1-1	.	TGTGCCAGCAGCCTCCGGGCCCCGGGCACTGAAGCTTTCTTT	CASSLRAPGTEAFF
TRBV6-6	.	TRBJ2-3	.	TGTGCCAGCAGGCTTAAGGGGGGAGCGCAGTATTTT	CASRLKGGAQYF
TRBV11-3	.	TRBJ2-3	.	TGTGCCAGCAGCTTATATATACTAGATACGCAGTATTTT	CASSLYILDTQYF
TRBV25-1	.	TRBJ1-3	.	TGTGCCAGCAGTGTCGCCGCGAAGTCGGGAACCTCTGGAAACACCATATATTTT	CASSVAAKSGTSGNTIYF
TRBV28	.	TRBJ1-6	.	TGTGCCAGCAGACCCCGCAGGGTCTATAATTCACCCCTCCACTTT	CASRPRRVYNSPLHF
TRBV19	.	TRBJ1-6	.	TGTGCCAGCAAGACCCCGGAGGAGTTATATTCACCCCTCCACTTT	CASKTPEELYSPLHF
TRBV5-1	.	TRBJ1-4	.	TGCGCCAGCAGCTTGGTAGTCGGGAGTGAAAAACTGTTTTTT	CASSLVVGSEKLFF
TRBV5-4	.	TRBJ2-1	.	TGTGCCAGCAGCCGAGCCTTGCCTAGCTCCTACAATGAGCAGTTCTTC	CASSRALPSSYNEQFF
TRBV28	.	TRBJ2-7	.	TGTGCCAGCAGGCAACCAGGGGAGATATTTGTCTACGAGCAGTACTTC	CASRQPGEIFVYEQYF
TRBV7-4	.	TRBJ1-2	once	TGTGCCAGCAGCCCCCAAGGTGTTCTGGGGCTGCAAGGCTACACCTTC	CASSPQGVLGLQGYTF
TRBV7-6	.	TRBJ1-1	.	TGTGCCAGCAGCTTAATAGGGTCCCCGAACACTGAAGCTTTCTTT	CASSLIGSPNTEAFF
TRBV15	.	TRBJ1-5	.	TGTGCCACCAGCAGAGAAGGTGTGGGTTATAGCAATCAGCCCCAGCATTTT	CATSREGVGYSNQPQHF
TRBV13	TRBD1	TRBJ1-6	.	TGTGCCAGCAGCCCGGGAGGGAGGACAGGGCCTCATAGTTATAATTCACCCCTCCACTTT	CASSPGGRTGPHSYNSPLHF
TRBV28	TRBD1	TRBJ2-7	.	TGTGCCAGCAGCCGAGATGCAGGGGGCCCCTACGAGCAGTACTTC	CASSRDAGGPYEQYF
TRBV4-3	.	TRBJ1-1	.	TGCGCCAGCAGCCCGAGACCCGGTGGGAACACTGAAGCTTTCTTT	CASSPRPGGNTEAFF
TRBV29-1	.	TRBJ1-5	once	TGCAGCGTTGGAGATCTGGACAGAGATCAGCCCCAGCATTTT	CSVGDLDRDQPQHF
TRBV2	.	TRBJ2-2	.	TGTGCCAGCATTCAAGGACGGACGAACACCGGGGAGCTGTTTTTT	CASIQGRTNTGELFF
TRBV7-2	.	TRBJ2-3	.	TGTGCCAGCAGCTTCCGGGGGAAGGGGGCGAAAGATACGCAGTATTTT	CASSFRGKGAKDTQYF
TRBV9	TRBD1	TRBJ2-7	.	TGTGCCAGCAGCGTAGCCGAGGGGGCTTCCTACGAGCAGTACTTC	CASSVAEGASYEQYF
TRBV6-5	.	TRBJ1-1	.	TGTGCCAGCAGTTACTCGATTTTGGGTAAGGTAGCTTTCTTT	CASSYSILGKVAFF
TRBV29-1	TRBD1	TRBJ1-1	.	TGCAGCGTCGCCCGGACAGGGGGGAACACTGAAGCTTTCTTT	CSVARTGGNTEAFF
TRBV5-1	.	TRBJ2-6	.	TGCGCCAGCAGCTTAAGGGGTATCGGAAACTCTGGGGCCAACGTCCTGACTTTC	CASSLRGIGNSGANVLTF
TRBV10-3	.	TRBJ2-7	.	TGTGCCATCAGTGTAGGGAGCTACTACGAGCAGTACTTC	CAISVGSYYEQYF
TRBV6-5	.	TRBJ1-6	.	TGTGCCAGAGTCCTAGCCGAACCGGCCAATTCACCCCTCCACTTT	CARVLAEPANSPLHF
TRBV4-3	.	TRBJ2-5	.	TGCGCCAGCAGCCACCCGGGCCACCAAGAGACCCAGTACTTC	CASSHPGHQETQYF
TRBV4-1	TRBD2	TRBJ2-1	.	TGCGCCAGCAGCCAAGAGGGCGGGACTAGCGGGGACAATGAGCAGTTCTTC	CASSQEGGTSGDNEQFF
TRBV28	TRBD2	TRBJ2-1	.	TGTGCCAGCAGTTTCGGGGGGGCCTGGCCCTACAATGAGCAGTTCTTC	CASSFGGAWPYNEQFF
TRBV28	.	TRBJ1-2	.	TGTGCCAGCAGTTTCAGGGCAGCCCCTTTCTGGGGCTACACCTTC	CASSFRAAPFWGYTF
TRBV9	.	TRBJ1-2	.	TGTGCCAGCAGCCCTCCGGGGGGGCCCTATGGCTACACCTTC	CASSPPGGPYGYTF
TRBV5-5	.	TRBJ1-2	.	TGTGCCAGCAGCTTGGCTGAAGGGAGGGAATTCCATGGCTACACCTTC	CASSLAEGREFHGYTF
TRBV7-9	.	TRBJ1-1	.	TGTGCCAGCAGCTTCAAAGGACCGCCAGCGGCTTTCTTT	CASSFKGPPAAFF
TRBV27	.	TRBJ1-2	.	TGTGCCAGCAGATACACTTCTTTAGGGGGGCTGAACTATGGCTACACCTTC	CASRYTSLGGLNYGYTF
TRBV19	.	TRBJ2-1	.	TGTGCCAGTACCCGGGAGACCTACAATGAGCAGTTCTTC	CASTRETYNEQFF
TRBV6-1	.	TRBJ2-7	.	TGTGCCAGCAGTGGACCTATCTGGGAGAGGTACGAGCAGTACTTC	CASSGPIWERYEQYF
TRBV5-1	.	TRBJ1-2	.	TGCGCCAGCAGCCTCTACCCAACTATACAGGATTCAAGGAGGTTCTATGGCTACACCTTC	CASSLYPTIQDSRRFYGYTF
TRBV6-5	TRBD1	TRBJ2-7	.	TGTGCCACCCCGGACAGGGGACTCTACGAGCAGTACTTC	CATPDRGLYEQYF
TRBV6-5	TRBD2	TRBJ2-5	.	TGTGCCACCAAGCGGGGGGGCGGAGAAGAGACCCAGTACTTC	CATKRGGGEETQYF
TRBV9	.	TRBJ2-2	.	TGTGCCAGCAGCCGCCGGGGCTTCAGCGGGGAGCTGTTTTTT	CASSRRGFSGELFF